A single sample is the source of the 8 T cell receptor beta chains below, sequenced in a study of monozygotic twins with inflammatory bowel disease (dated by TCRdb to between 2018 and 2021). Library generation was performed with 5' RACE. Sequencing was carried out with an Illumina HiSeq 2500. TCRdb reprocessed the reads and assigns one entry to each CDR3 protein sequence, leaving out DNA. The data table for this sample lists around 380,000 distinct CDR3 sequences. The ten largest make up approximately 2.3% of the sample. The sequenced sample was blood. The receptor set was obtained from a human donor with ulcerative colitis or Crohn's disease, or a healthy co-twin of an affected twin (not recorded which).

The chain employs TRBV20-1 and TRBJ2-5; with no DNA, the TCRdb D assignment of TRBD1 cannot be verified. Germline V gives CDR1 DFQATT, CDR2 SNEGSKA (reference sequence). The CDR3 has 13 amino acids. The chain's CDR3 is CSALTGAVETQYF.

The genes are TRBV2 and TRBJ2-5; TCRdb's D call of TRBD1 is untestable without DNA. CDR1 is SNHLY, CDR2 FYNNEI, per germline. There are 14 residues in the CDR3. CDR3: CASSDRDVQETQYF.

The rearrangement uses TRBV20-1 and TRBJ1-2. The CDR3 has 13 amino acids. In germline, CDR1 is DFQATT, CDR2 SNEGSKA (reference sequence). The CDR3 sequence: CSATSRGLYGYTF.

The CDR3 protein is CASSPPLNYGYTF. The J gene is TRBJ1-2, the V gene TRBV28; TCRdb calls TRBD1, which cannot be checked without DNA. Germline V gene data show CDR1 as MDHEN and CDR2 as SYDVKM. This CDR3 has 13 residues.

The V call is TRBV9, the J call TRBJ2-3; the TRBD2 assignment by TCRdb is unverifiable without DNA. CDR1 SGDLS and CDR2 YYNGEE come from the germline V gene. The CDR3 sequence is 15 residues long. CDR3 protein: CASSFGTSGADTQYF.

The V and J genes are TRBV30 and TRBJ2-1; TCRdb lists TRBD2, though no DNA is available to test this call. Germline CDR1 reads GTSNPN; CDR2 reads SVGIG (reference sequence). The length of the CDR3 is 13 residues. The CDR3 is CAWSPAGGGEQFF.

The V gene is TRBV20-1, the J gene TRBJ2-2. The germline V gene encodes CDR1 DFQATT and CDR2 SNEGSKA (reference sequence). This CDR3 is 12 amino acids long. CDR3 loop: CSARLNTGELFF.

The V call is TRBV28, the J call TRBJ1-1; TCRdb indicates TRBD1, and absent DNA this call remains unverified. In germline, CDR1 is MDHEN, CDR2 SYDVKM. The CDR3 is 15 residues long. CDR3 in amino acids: CASSPGGLRDTEAFF.